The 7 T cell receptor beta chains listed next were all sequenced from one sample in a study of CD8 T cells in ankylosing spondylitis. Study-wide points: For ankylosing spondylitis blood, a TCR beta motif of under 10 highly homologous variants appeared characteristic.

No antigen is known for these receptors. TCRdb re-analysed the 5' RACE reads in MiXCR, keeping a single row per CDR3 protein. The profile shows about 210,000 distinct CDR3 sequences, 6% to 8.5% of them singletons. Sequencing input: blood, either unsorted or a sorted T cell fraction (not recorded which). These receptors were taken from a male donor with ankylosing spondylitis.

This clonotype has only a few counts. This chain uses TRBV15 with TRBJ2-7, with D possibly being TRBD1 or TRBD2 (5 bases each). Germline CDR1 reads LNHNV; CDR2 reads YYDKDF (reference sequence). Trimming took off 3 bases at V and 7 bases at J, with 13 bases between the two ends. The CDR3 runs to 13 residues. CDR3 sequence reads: CATSRTGPGEQYF. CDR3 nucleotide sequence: TGTGCCACCAGCAGGACGGGGCCGGGGGAGCAGTACTTC.

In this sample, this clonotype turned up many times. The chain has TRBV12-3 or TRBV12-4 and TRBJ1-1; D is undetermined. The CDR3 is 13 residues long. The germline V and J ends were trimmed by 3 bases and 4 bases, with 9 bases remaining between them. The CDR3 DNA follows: TGTGCCAGCAGTTTTGGGGAGGGCACTGAAGCTTTCTTT. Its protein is CASSFGEGTEAFF.

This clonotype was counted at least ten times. The DNA for the CDR3 is TGTGCCAGCAGCAAACCTAGCGGGGGGTACCAAGAGACCCAGTACTTC. Translation: CASSKPSGGYQETQYF. The chain carries TRBV7-9 and TRBJ2-5, with 11 bases lining up with TRBD2. CDR3 length: 16 residues. CDR1 and CDR2 from the germline V gene are SEHNR and FQNEAQ (reference sequence). Unmatched junction bases numbered 5, after V lost 5 bases and J lost 0 bases.

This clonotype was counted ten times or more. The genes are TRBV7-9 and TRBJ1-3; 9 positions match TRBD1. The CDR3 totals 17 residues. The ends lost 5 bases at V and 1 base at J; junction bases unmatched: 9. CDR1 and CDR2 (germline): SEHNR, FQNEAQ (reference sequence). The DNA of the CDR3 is TGTGCCAGCAGCCGACCACCCGGGACAGGGTCTGGAAACACCATATATTTT. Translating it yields CASSRPPGTGSGNTIYF.

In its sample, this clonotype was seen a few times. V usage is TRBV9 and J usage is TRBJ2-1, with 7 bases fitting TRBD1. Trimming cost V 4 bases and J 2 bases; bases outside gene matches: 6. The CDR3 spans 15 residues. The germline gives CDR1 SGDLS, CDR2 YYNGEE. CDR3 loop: CASSPTGVTYNEQFF. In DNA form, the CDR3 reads TGTGCCAGCAGCCCTACAGGGGTGACCTACAATGAGCAGTTCTTC.

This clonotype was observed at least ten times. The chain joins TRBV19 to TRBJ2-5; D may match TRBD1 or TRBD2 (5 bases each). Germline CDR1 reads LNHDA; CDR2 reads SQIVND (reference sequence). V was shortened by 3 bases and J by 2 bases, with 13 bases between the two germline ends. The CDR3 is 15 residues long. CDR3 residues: CASSITRGAQETQYF. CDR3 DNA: TGTGCCAGTAGTATTACAAGGGGAGCTCAAGAGACCCAGTACTTC.

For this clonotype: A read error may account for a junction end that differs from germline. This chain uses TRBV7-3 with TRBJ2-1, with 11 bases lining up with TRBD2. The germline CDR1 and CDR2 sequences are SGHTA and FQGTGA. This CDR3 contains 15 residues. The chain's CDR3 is CASSSSGGPYNEQFF. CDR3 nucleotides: TGTGCCAGCAGCTCTAGCGGGGGGCCCTATAATGAGCAGTTCTTC.